This TCR beta chain appears in the sequencing data of a study of CD8 T cells in ankylosing spondylitis. This clonotype was detected only a few times. What it binds is unknown. Study-wide findings and caveats: Reported data indicate significant enrichment of disease-linked clones within matched ankylosing spondylitis synovial fluid. Existing reports had already noted some motif variants in reactive arthritis synovial fluid and blood.

Losses at the gene ends were 3 bases for V and 3 bases for J; bases not matched to a gene: 3. Germline V gene sequence: CDR1 DFQATT, CDR2 SNEGSKA (reference sequence). This CDR3 region has 13 residues. Quantitative molecular-barcoded 5'-RACE generated the TCR beta libraries. One entry per CDR3 protein, called by TCRdb with MiXCR from the 5' RACE reads. This table holds nearly 250,000 distinct CDR3 sequences, roughly 32% found once. Sequencing was carried out using blood, either unsorted or a sorted T cell fraction (not recorded which). The chain uses TRBV20-1 and TRBJ2-7; 9 bases map to TRBD2. The receptor's source is a male donor with ankylosing spondylitis or in good health (not recorded which). The CDR3 region is CSARLAGYYEQYF. The CDR3 DNA follows: TGCAGTGCTAGGCTAGCGGGGTACTACGAGCAGTACTTC.